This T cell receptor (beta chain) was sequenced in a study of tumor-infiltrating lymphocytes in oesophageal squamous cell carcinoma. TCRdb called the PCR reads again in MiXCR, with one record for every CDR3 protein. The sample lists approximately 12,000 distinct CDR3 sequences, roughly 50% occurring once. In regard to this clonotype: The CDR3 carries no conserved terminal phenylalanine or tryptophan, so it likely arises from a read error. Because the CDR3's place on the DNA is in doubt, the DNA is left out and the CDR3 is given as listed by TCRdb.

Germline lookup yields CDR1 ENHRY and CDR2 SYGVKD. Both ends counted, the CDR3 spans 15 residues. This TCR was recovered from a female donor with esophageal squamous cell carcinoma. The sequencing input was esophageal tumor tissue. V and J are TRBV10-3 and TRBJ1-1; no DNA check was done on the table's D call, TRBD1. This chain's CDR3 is CAISTGGRGPSILVM.